These T cell receptor beta chains were read from a single sample in a study of CD8 T cells in Susac syndrome. TCRdb ran MiXCR on the immunoSEQ multiplex PCR reads and lists one entry per CDR3 protein. The table shows roughly 300,000 distinct CDR3 sequences, with 80% to 90% occurring only once. The sample taken for sequencing was CD8+ T cells from PBMCs. The receptors were gathered from a human donor with multiple sclerosis. Each CDR3 is given with its conserved first and last residue. The order of the fields is D gene, J gene, clone size, V gene, CDR3 DNA, CDR3 protein. The D gene is left open where the match is weak. Rows may omit the clone size; those that give it use once, few, many or a size class.

>TRBD1|TRBJ1-2|NA|TRBV13
TGTGCCAGCAGCTCGGGACAGGGGGGCTATGGCTACACCTTC
CASSSGQGGYGYTF
>TRBD2|TRBJ2-5|NA|TRBV12-3/TRBV12-4
TGTGCCAGCAGTTCTGTTCAGACTAGCGGGAGCGAGACCCAGTACTTC
CASSSVQTSGSETQYF
>NA|TRBJ2-1|NA|TRBV27
TGTGCCAGCAGAAGTGGCCCCACAAGGGAGCAGTTCTTC
CASRSGPTREQFF
>TRBD1|TRBJ2-5|NA|TRBV4-1
TGCGCCAGCAGCCAACAAGACAGGGTAGGAGAGACCCAGTACTTC
CASSQQDRVGETQYF
>NA|TRBJ2-5|NA|TRBV10-1
TGCGCCAGCAGTTTGGGGATAGGGGAGACCCAGTACTTC
CASSLGIGETQYF
>NA|TRBJ1-1|NA|TRBV14
TGTGCCAGCAGCCACCGCTTTGACACTGAAGCTTTCTTT
CASSHRFDTEAFF
>TRBD1|TRBJ2-1|NA|TRBV6-1
TGTGCCAGCAGCCTAGATTGGGACAGCGCTAACAATGAGCAGTTCTTC
CASSLDWDSANNEQFF
>NA|TRBJ2-2|NA|TRBV29-1
TGCAGCGTTGTTGTGGCATCACCAGTCGGGGAGCTGTTTTTT
CSVVVASPVGELFF
>TRBD2|TRBJ2-2|NA|TRBV27
TGTGCCAGCAGTTTCGGGGAGGGGAGCGGGGAGCTGTTTTTT
CASSFGEGSGELFF
>NA|TRBJ1-1|NA|TRBV5-8
TGTGCCAGCAGCTTGGCGGACTCGAACACTGAAGCTTTCTTT
CASSLADSNTEAFF
>NA|TRBJ1-2|NA|TRBV12-3/TRBV12-4
TGTGCCAGCAGGAAAAACTACCGAATCCTTAACTATGGCTACACCTTC
CASRKNYRILNYGYTF
>TRBD1|TRBJ2-2|NA|TRBV20-1
TGCAGTGCTAGAGATCAATCGGACAGGGTACTTGCCGGGGAGCTGTTTTTT
CSARDQSDRVLAGELFF
>TRBD2|TRBJ2-2|NA|TRBV27
TGTGCCAGCAGTTTTGTGGGCGGGAGGGCCGTTACCGGGGAGCTGTTTTTT
CASSFVGGRAVTGELFF
>NA|TRBJ2-3|NA|TRBV12-1
TGTGCCAGCAGCTTTGCTTCCGCTAGGGGGGCTTACGATACGCAGTATTTT
CASSFASARGAYDTQYF
>NA|TRBJ2-7|NA|TRBV27
TGTGCCAGCAGTTTTAGGGGGAACGAGCAGTACTTC
CASSFRGNEQYF
>NA|TRBJ2-3|NA|TRBV19
TGTGCCAGTAGTACGACTAGGATCACAGATACGCAGTATTTT
CASSTTRITDTQYF
>NA|TRBJ2-1|NA|TRBV4-1
TGCGCCAGCAGCCAAGGTTTACCGGAACTCGACAATGAGCAGTTCTTC
CASSQGLPELDNEQFF
>TRBD1|TRBJ1-1|NA|TRBV2
TGTGCCAGCAGTGAAACCCTGGTTAGAGACAGGGGCCAAGCTTTCTTT
CASSETLVRDRGQAFF
>NA|TRBJ2-7|NA|TRBV5-6
TGTGCCAGCAGCTTGAGTCCGAGGGTCTACGAGCAGTACTTC
CASSLSPRVYEQYF
>NA|TRBJ2-7|few|TRBV5-4
TGTGCCAGCAGCTTGGAGGGGAGAGGCGAGCAGTACTTC
CASSLEGRGEQYF
>NA|TRBJ2-5|NA|TRBV27
TGTGCCAGCAGCGTTTACCTCGGGTACCAAGAGACCCAGTACTTC
CASSVYLGYQETQYF
>NA|TRBJ2-1|NA|TRBV6-6
TGTGCCAGCAGTTCGGGTCCACAGCGTTTGAGAGAGAGGGGGTTCTTC
CASSSGPQRLRERGFF
>TRBD1|TRBJ2-7|NA|TRBV5-6
TGTGCCAGCAGCCGGGACAGTTTCTACGAGCAGTACTTC
CASSRDSFYEQYF
>NA|TRBJ1-2|NA|TRBV28
TGTGCCAGCAGTTCCTTCATCCTGGACAGCCTTAACTATGGCTACACCTTC
CASSSFILDSLNYGYTF
>NA|TRBJ2-1|NA|TRBV4-1
TGCGCCAGCAGCCAAGAACCCCAGGGACCGGATGAGCAGTTCTTC
CASSQEPQGPDEQFF